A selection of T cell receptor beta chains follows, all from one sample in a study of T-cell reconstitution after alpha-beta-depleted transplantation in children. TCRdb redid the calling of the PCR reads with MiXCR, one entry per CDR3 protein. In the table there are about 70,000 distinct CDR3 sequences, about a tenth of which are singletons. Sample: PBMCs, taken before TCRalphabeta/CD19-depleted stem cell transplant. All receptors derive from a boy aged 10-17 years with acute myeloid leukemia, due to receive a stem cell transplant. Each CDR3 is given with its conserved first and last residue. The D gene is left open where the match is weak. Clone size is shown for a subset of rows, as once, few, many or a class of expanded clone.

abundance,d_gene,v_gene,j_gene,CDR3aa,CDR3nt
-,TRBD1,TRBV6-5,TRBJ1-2,CASKTGQGLWTF,TGTGCCAGCAAAACAGGACAGGGATTGTGGACCTTC
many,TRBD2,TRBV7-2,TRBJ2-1,CASSGTSGGARTPGGNNEQFF,TGTGCCAGCAGCGGGACTAGCGGGGGGGCCCGCACCCCGGGGGGAAACAATGAGCAGTTCTTC
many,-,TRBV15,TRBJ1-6,CATSREFQGRGTSGSPLHF,TGTGCCACCAGCAGAGAGTTTCAGGGCAGGGGCACCTCGGGTTCACCCCTCCACTTT
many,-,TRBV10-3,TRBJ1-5,CAIPQGPNQPQHF,TGTGCCATCCCCCAGGGACCTAATCAGCCCCAGCATTTT
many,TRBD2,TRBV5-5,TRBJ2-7,CASSLVLAGYVSYEQYF,TGTGCCAGCAGCTTGGTCCTAGCGGGATACGTCTCCTACGAGCAGTACTTC
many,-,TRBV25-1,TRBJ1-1,CASSEWGLNTEAFF,TGTGCCAGCAGTGAATGGGGTTTGAACACTGAAGCTTTCTTT
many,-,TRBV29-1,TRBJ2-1,CSVDRQGSYNEQFF,TGCAGCGTTGATAGGCAGGGTTCCTACAATGAGCAGTTCTTC
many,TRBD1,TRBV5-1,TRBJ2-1,CASSRTGRNEQFF,TGCGCCAGCAGCAGGACAGGGCGTAATGAGCAGTTCTTC
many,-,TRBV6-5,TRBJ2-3,CASSYGTDTQYF,TGTGCCAGCAGTTACGGCACAGATACGCAGTATTTT
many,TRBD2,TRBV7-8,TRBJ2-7,CASSPWASGSYEQYF,TGTGCCAGCAGCCCCTGGGCTAGCGGGAGCTACGAGCAGTACTTC
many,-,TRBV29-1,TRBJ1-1,CSPARGDGEAFF,TGCAGCCCGGCAAGGGGGGACGGTGAAGCTTTCTTT
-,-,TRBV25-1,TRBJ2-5,CASSPSLYQETQYF,TGTGCCAGCAGTCCTTCACTGTACCAAGAGACCCAGTACTTC
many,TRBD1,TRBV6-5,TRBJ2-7,CASSYWQGAEEQYF,TGTGCCAGCAGTTACTGGCAGGGGGCTGAAGAGCAGTACTTC
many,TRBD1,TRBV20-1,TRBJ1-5,CSAQDRGGISNQPQHF,TGCAGTGCTCAAGACAGGGGCGGTATTAGCAATCAGCCCCAGCATTTT
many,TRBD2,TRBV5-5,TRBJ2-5,CASSFAGAPQETQYF,TGTGCCAGCAGCTTCGCGGGAGCTCCACAAGAGACCCAGTACTTC
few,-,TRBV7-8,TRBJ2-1,CASSQRVAGISLQNEQFF,TGTGCCAGCAGCCAAAGAGTGGCGGGAATATCGCTTCAGAATGAGCAGTTCTTC